The sequence of this T cell receptor (beta chain) was determined in a study of tissue T cells after allogeneic stem cell transplantation. Findings and caveats of the study: The study did not identify alloreactive or antigen-specific tissue TCRs, and some clones might be persisting host cells. Across patients, clones rarely overlapped, yet motif clusters were shared tissue-specifically. Anatomically similar tissues had similar TCR repertoires within each patient. Only a limited share of tissue TCRs appeared in blood or spleen.

V trimming: 3 bases; J trimming: 4 bases; junction bases outside the gene matches: 6. The CDR3 contains 15 residues. Germline loops: CDR1 NNHDY, CDR2 SYVADS. Libraries were prepared by immunoSEQ multiplex PCR; TCRdb keeps only in-frame clonotypes and omits some of them. The sample lists 45,000 to 50,000 clones, approximately 73% seen once, with about 0.7% in the top ten. On this clone itself: The antigen remains undetermined. Gene labels here are mouse ones. The read is 1 residue too short to cover the CDR3 end, so that end is filled in from the germline J gene.

What was sequenced was sorted cells pooled from one or two spleens. V usage is TRBV13-3 and J usage is TRBJ1-1, with TRBD1 identical over 10 bases. The sequence was collected from a pool of C57BL/6 mice in good health. Partial CDR3 DNA: TGTGCCAGCAGTGTCGACAGGGGGCTGGGCACAGAAGTCTTC. Protein sequence: CASSVDRGLGTEVF. The entire CDR3 reads CASSVDRGLGTEVFF.